The rows below give T cell receptor beta chains drawn from one sample of a study of T cells expressing NK-cell markers. TCRdb reprocessed the 5' RACE reads, keeping one entry per CDR3 protein, no DNA. The listing contains more than 120,000 distinct CDR3 sequences. Sequencing was performed on blood T cells: a sorted CD56 or NKG2C T cell subset, CD4+ or CD8+ T cells, or bulk PBMC T cells (not recorded which). These receptor sequences come from a man between 18 and 35 years old in good health. CDR3s include the opening cysteine and the closing phenylalanine or tryptophan. The order of the fields is CDR3 length, J gene, V gene, CDR3 protein.

18 | TRBJ2-2 | TRBV10-3 | CAIGGLAGEGGSTGELFF
15 | TRBJ1-4 | TRBV6-5 | CASSRTGGGGEKLFF
15 | TRBJ2-5 | TRBV2 | CASSDGSSGKETQYF
13 | TRBJ1-2 | TRBV12-3/TRBV12-4 | CASSPPANYGYTF
17 | TRBJ2-6 | TRBV6-2/TRBV6-3 | CASSYSRITSGANVLTF
17 | TRBJ2-2 | TRBV5-6 | CASSLAVAGRNTGELFF
16 | TRBJ2-3 | TRBV7-2 | CASSLWEGLGTDTQYF
17 | TRBJ2-2 | TRBV5-6 | CASSSPPLASNTGELFF
14 | TRBJ2-1 | TRBV6-1 | CASSPLIGHDEQFF
14 | TRBJ2-3 | TRBV15 | CATSRSGTSTDQYF
16 | TRBJ2-1 | TRBV9 | CASSGDSGFSYNEQFF
15 | TRBJ2-5 | TRBV3-1 | CASSPGTGGQETQYF
17 | TRBJ2-6 | TRBV19 | CASTDRDTPSGANVLTF
15 | TRBJ2-3 | TRBV7-9 | CASRPGRFSTDTQYF
14 | TRBJ2-7 | TRBV6-2/TRBV6-3 | CASSYSIQKDEQYF
15 | TRBJ2-3 | TRBV2 | CASSDERGRTDTQYF
13 | TRBJ1-5 | TRBV27 | CASSTYSNQPQHF
14 | TRBJ2-1 | TRBV12-3/TRBV12-4 | CASSLFGLVYEQFF
18 | TRBJ1-6 | TRBV5-1 | CASSWRATGEYDNSPLHF
15 | TRBJ1-2 | TRBV6-5 | CASSYLPGRGDGYTF
17 | TRBJ2-1 | TRBV18 | CASFPTQREVTYNEQFF
17 | TRBJ2-1 | TRBV4-3 | CASSQDGGGYSYNEQFF
14 | TRBJ1-1 | TRBV5-1 | CASSLMGQGPEAFF
17 | TRBJ1-5 | TRBV9 | CASSAGTGELSNQPQHF